The 26 T cell receptor beta chains below all came from one sample that was sequenced in a study of T cells in Graves' hyperthyroidism and ophthalmopathy. Amplification yielded TCR beta CDR3 regions, with RNA transcripts as the source. Carried out on the TCR CDR3, a first-round RT-PCR used the HTBI primer set. One entry per CDR3 protein, called by TCRdb with MiXCR from the multiplex PCR reads. The sample comprises under 350,000 distinct CDR3 sequences, about 21% of which are singletons, and around half rests with the top ten. Input material: blood. Every receptor here comes from a woman aged 50 to 65 with Graves' hyperthyroidism.

This clonotype was recorded at least ten times. The gene calls are TRBV12-3 or TRBV12-4 and TRBJ1-6, with TRBD1 matching over 11 bases. The CDR3 runs to 15 residues. The junction had 4 bases not matched to a gene; V was cut back by 5 bases and J by 7 bases. The CDR3 DNA sequence: TGTGCCAGCAGTATCGGGGACAGGGGGAATTCACCCCTCCACTTT. Amino acids: CASSIGDRGNSPLHF.

CDR3 protein: CASSSTIPGTGSNEQFF. The CDR3 coding sequence is TGCGCCAGCAGTTCTACAATCCCCGGGACAGGGAGCAATGAGCAGTTCTTC. The rearrangement joins TRBV10-1 to TRBJ2-1; 9 nucleotides agree with TRBD1. Per the germline V gene, CDR1 is WNHNN and CDR2 is SYGVQD (reference sequence). Trimming took 5 bases from V and 6 from J; bases not matched to a gene: 14. The CDR3 loop spans 17 amino acids.

This clonotype was picked up a small number of times. The chain joins TRBV19 to TRBJ2-2, with D unresolved. The V gene lost 4 bases and the J gene lost 3 bases, with 3 bases spanning the gap. The germline gives CDR1 LNHDA, CDR2 SQIVND (reference sequence). CDR3 length: 12 residues. The chain's CDR3 is CASSTDTGELFF. CDR3 sequence (DNA): TGTGCCAGTAGTACAGACACCGGGGAGCTGTTTTTT.

This clonotype has more than one count but fewer than ten. The DNA is left out, because the CDR3 cannot be placed on it with certainty; the CDR3 is given as TCRdb lists it. The gene calls are TRBV4-2 and TRBJ2-5; the table assigns TRBD1, which was not confirmed against the DNA. The CDR3 contains 14 residues when both ends are counted. In germline, CDR1 is LGHNA, CDR2 YNFKEQ. This chain's CDR3 is CASSSSTGKETQYF.

The chain uses TRBV11-2 and TRBJ2-5, with D unresolved. The CDR3 sequence is 14 residues long. Germline V gives CDR1 SGHAT, CDR2 FQNNGV. V gave up 1 base and J gave up 6 bases, with 12 bases separating them. The CDR3 DNA reads as TGTGCCAGCAGCTTAGTTCGACAATGGAAGACCCAGTACTTC. This gives the protein CASSLVRQWKTQYF.

This clonotype appeared many times. The chain links TRBV15 to TRBJ2-1; D possibly corresponds to TRBD2 (5 bases). The CDR3 runs 14 residues. Trimming shortened V by 1 base and J by 4 bases, and 8 bases separated the two germline ends. Germline loops: CDR1 LNHNV, CDR2 YYDKDF (reference sequence). CDR3 DNA sequence: TGTGCCACCAGCAGAGGGACGGGATACAATGAGCAGTTCTTC. Protein product: CATSRGTGYNEQFF.

The table lists this clonotype with many counts. The genes are TRBV11-2 and TRBJ2-1; D may be TRBD2 (6 bases). This CDR3 has 14 amino acids. CDR1 is SGHAT and CDR2 is FQNNGV in the germline V gene. Trimming took 8 bases from V and 7 from J, leaving 18 bases between them. The CDR3 region is CASGLGGVVNEQFF. Here the CDR3 DNA reads TGTGCCAGCGGACTCGGGGGAGTAGTTAATGAGCAGTTCTTC.

This clonotype was counted many times. This chain joins TRBV18 and TRBJ2-6; 8 nucleotides line up with TRBD1. The CDR3 is 15 residues long. After removal of 5 bases from V and 2 bases from J, the junction contained 2 bases not matched to a gene. Germline lookup yields CDR1 KGHSH and CDR2 LQKENI. The CDR3 bases are TGTGCCAGCTCAAGACAGGGGACTGGGGCCAACGTCCTGACTTTC. Translated, it gives CASSRQGTGANVLTF.

Ten or more counts support this clonotype. This chain uses TRBV10-3 with TRBJ2-1; D gene uncertain. From germline, CDR1 is ENHRY and CDR2 SYGVKD. CDR3 length: 15 residues. The germline V and J ends were trimmed by 4 bases and 2 bases, with 12 bases remaining between them. DNA for the CDR3: TGTGCCATCAGTGTGGGAACCTTTGCCTACAATGAGCAGTTCTTC. It codes for CAISVGTFAYNEQFF.

This chain connects TRBV28 to TRBJ2-2, with D tentatively TRBD1 (5 bases). The germline V gene has CDR1 MDHEN and CDR2 SYDVKM. The CDR3 contains 14 residues. V lost 8 bases, J lost 0 bases, and 10 bases lay in between. CDR3 nucleotides: TGTGCCAGCTACAGGAACACGAACACCGGGGAGCTGTTTTTT. Protein: CASYRNTNTGELFF.

This clonotype has only a few counts. The chain couples TRBV9 to TRBJ2-1; 10 nucleotides line up with TRBD2. Germline V CDR1 and CDR2: SGDLS, YYNGEE. CDR3 length: 16 residues. J was trimmed by 4 bases and V by 2 bases; bases with no gene match: 6. Here the CDR3 DNA reads TGTGCCAGCAGCGTGGGACTAGCGACCGATTACAATGAGCAGTTCTTC. It encodes CASSVGLATDYNEQFF.

As concerns this clonotype: This may be a read error: a much more frequent sequence differs by one nucleotide. The chain recombines TRBV7-2 with TRBJ2-3; 11 bases line up with TRBD2. Germline CDR1 is SGHTA and CDR2 is FQGNSA. Losses at the gene ends were 4 bases for V and 4 bases for J; bases not matched to a gene: 4. CDR3 length: 15 amino acids. CDR3 DNA: TGTGCCAGCAGCTCGGGACTAGCGGCACCAGATACGCAGTATTTT. Amino acid sequence: CASSSGLAAPDTQYF.

Ten or more counts support this clonotype. The V call is TRBV12-3 or TRBV12-4, the J call TRBJ2-1; 7 nucleotides match TRBD2. The length of the CDR3 is 14 residues. Germline trimming cut 6 bases from V and 5 bases from J; bases unmatched to any gene: 7. The CDR3 here is CASSRSGTHNEQFF. CDR3 nucleotides: TGTGCCAGCAGCCGAAGCGGGACTCACAATGAGCAGTTCTTC.

V gene TRBV20-1 combines with J gene TRBJ1-6, with D possibly being TRBD1 (5 bases). This CDR3 is 17 amino acids long. V gave up 3 bases and J gave up 0 bases, with 15 bases separating them. CDR1 is DFQATT, CDR2 SNEGSKA, per germline (reference sequence). Written as DNA, the CDR3 is TGCAGTGCTAGGTGGGGGAGCTTTTTCTCCTATAATTCACCCCTCCACTTT. It codes for CSARWGSFFSYNSPLHF.

This clonotype showed up many times. The rearrangement joins TRBV15 to TRBJ1-4, with 7 bases that match TRBD1. Germline V gives CDR1 LNHNV, CDR2 YYDKDF (reference sequence). After removal of 5 bases from V and 7 bases from J, the junction contained 10 bases not matched to a gene. This CDR3 comprises 15 residues. The DNA of the CDR3 is TGTGCCACCAGCCGAGCCGGGACAGTGAGTGAAAAACTGTTTTTT. This gives the protein CATSRAGTVSEKLFF.

At least ten counts were recorded for this clonotype. The chain combines TRBV11-3 with TRBJ1-1; possibly TRBD1 for D (6 bases). Trimming shortened V by 3 bases and J by 1 base, and 15 bases separated the two germline ends. Germline CDR1 SGHNT, CDR2 YENEEA. The CDR3 is 16 residues long. CDR3 protein: CASSFSQGLRNTEAFF. In DNA form, the CDR3 reads TGTGCCAGCAGCTTTTCCCAGGGGCTGAGGAACACTGAAGCTTTCTTT.

This rearrangement joins TRBV12-3 or TRBV12-4 to TRBJ1-1, with a weak D call TRBD1 (6 bases). The CDR3 extends over 14 amino acids. Trimming shortened V by 3 bases and J by 3 bases, and 11 bases separated the two germline ends. CDR3 coding DNA: TGTGCCAGCAGTTTTGGGCAGGGGTACACTGAAGCTTTCTTT. Amino acids: CASSFGQGYTEAFF.

In this sample, this clonotype turned up many times. The CDR3 spells CATKAAVVTQPQHF. The CDR3 coding sequence is TGTGCCACCAAGGCAGCAGTTGTTACTCAGCCCCAGCATTTT. The rearrangement uses TRBV15 and TRBJ1-5, with D unresolved. From germline, CDR1 is LNHNV and CDR2 YYDKDF (reference sequence). This CDR3 is 14 amino acids long. The V and J ends lost 7 bases and 6 bases respectively, with 16 bases between them.

This clonotype appeared many times. The chain combines TRBV7-9 with TRBJ2-5; D uncertain. The CDR3 has 13 amino acids. Germline V gene sequence: CDR1 SEHNR, CDR2 FQNEAQ (reference sequence). The germline V and J ends were trimmed by 1 base and 1 base, with 4 bases remaining between them. CDR3 residues: CASSLVPQETQYF. As DNA, the CDR3 is TGTGCCAGCAGCTTAGTGCCCCAAGAGACCCAGTACTTC.

A note on this clonotype: Since a much larger clone is just one base distant, this may be a read error. The chain has TRBV2 and TRBJ2-3, with D hard to call. CDR1 and CDR2 from the germline V gene are SNHLY and FYNNEI. CDR3 length: 12 amino acids. V was shortened by 4 bases and J by 1 base, with 3 bases between the two germline ends. The CDR3 here is CASSGGTDTQYF. CDR3 DNA sequence: TGTGCCAGCAGTGGGGGCACAGATACGCAGTATTTT.

This clonotype was observed a handful of times. This chain links TRBV6-2 or TRBV6-3 with TRBJ2-6, with 9 bases that match TRBD1. The germline V gene encodes CDR1 MNHEY and CDR2 SVGEGT. The trim removed 6 bases at V and 3 bases at J, leaving 6 bases unmatched. The CDR3 totals 16 residues. The CDR3 nucleotides are TGTGCCAGCAGGTCCGGGACAGGGTTTGGGGCCAACGTCCTGACTTTC. Translated: CASRSGTGFGANVLTF.

Note on this clonotype: The junction departs from germline at one end; a sequencing error may be responsible. This rearrangement joins TRBV29-1 to TRBJ1-2; TRBD1 matches 11 bases. CDR1 is SQVTM, CDR2 ANQGSEA, per germline. The CDR3 consists of 13 residues. The CDR3 loop is CSVGTGGNYGHTF. The CDR3 nucleotides are TGCAGCGTGGGGACAGGGGGTAACTATGGCCACACCTTC.

In DNA, the CDR3 is TGCGCCAGCAGCTTGGATAGTCGACAGCTCAATGAGCAGTTCTTC. Translating gives CASSLDSRQLNEQFF. The chain is built from TRBV5-1 and TRBJ2-1, with D maybe TRBD1 (5 bases). Germline V gene sequence: CDR1 SGHRS, CDR2 YFSETQ. The CDR3 sequence is 15 residues long. The V gene lost 0 bases and the J gene lost 6 bases, with 13 bases spanning the gap. Full variable domain (missing parts from reference TRBV5-1 and TRBJ2-1): KAGVTQTPRYLIKTRGQQVTLSCSPISGHRSVSWYQQTPGQGLQFLFEYFSETQRNKGNFPGRFSGRQFSNSRSEMNVSTLELGDSALYLCASSLDSRQLNEQFFGPGTRLTVL.

This clonotype came up many times. This chain connects TRBV12-3 or TRBV12-4 to TRBJ1-1; 9 positions agree with TRBD1. The CDR3 totals 16 residues. J was trimmed by 1 base and V by 5 bases; bases with no gene match: 8. The CDR3 nucleotides read TGTGCCAGCAGTGAAAGACAGGGGGTGAGGAACACTGAAGCTTTCTTT. Amino acid sequence: CASSERQGVRNTEAFF.

This clonotype was seen repeatedly, ten times or more. V is TRBV6-1 and J is TRBJ2-7; no reliable D call. The CDR3 has 10 amino acids. Per germline, CDR1 MNHNS and CDR2 SASEGT. V dropped 9 bases and J dropped 3 bases, with 6 bases sitting between them. CDR3 DNA sequence: TGTGCCAGTTCGCACTACGAGCAGTACTTC. Protein: CASSHYEQYF.

This clonotype has just a few counts. V and J are TRBV6-1 and TRBJ2-1; 13 bases map to TRBD2. Germline CDR1 and CDR2: MNHNS and SASEGT. The V gene end was trimmed by 6 bases and the J gene end by 8 bases; junction bases not matched to a gene: 7. This CDR3 region has 15 residues. CDR3 protein: CASRPLAGGPYEQFF. As DNA, the CDR3 is TGTGCCAGCAGACCACTAGCGGGAGGGCCATATGAGCAGTTCTTC.